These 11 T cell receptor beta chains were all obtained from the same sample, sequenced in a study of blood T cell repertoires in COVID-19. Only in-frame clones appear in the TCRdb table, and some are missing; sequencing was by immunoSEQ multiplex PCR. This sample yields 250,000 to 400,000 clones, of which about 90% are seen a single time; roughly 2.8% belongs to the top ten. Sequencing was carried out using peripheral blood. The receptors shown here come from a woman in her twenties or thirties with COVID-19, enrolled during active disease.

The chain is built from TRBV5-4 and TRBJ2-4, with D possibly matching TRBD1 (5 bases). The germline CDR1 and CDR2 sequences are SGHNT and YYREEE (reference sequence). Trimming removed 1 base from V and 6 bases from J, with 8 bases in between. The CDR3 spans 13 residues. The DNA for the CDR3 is TGTGCCAGCAGCTTGTCTAGGGGAAACATTCAGTACTTC. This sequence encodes CASSLSRGNIQYF.

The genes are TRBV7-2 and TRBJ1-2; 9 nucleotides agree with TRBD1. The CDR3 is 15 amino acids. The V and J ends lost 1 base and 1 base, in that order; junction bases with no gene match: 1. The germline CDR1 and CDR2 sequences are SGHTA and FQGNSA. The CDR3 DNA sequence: TGTGCCAGCAGCTTAGGGACAGGGGTTAACTATGGCTACACCTTC. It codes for CASSLGTGVNYGYTF.

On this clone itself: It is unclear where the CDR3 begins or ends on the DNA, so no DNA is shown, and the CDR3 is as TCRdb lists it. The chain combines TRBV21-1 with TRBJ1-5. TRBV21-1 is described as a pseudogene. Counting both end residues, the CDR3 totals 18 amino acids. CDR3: CASSKKKLVGDGNQPQHF.

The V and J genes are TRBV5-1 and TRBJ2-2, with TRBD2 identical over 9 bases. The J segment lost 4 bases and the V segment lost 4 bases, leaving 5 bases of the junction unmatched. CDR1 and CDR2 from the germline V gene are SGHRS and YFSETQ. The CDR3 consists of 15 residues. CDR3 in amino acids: CASSPGLAPTGELFF. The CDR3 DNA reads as TGCGCCAGCAGCCCGGGACTAGCTCCCACCGGGGAGCTGTTTTTT.

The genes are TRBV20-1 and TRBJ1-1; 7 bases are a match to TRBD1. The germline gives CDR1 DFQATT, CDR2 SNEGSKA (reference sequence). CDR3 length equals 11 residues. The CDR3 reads CSYGTVPEAFF. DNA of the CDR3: TGCAGCTACGGGACAGTCCCTGAAGCTTTCTTT.

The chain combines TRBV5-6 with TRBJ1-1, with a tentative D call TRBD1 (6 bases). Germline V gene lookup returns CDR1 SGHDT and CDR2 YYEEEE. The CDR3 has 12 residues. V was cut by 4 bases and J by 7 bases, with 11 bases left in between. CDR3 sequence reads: CASSRTALEAFF. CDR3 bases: TGTGCCAGCAGCAGGACAGCGCTTGAAGCTTTCTTT.

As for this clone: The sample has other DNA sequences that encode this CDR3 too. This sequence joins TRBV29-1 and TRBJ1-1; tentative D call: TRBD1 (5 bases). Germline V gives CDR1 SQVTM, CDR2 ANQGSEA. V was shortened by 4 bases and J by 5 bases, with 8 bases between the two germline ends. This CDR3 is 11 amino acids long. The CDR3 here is CSVGRGTEAFF. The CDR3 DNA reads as TGCAGCGTTGGAAGGGGAACTGAAGCTTTCTTT. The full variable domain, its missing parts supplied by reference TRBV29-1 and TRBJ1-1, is SAVISQKPSRDICQRGTSLTIQCQVDSQVTMMFWYRQQPGQSLTLIATANQGSEATYESGFVIDKFPISRPNLTFSTLTVSNMSPEDSSIYLCSVGRGTEAFFGQGTRLTVV.

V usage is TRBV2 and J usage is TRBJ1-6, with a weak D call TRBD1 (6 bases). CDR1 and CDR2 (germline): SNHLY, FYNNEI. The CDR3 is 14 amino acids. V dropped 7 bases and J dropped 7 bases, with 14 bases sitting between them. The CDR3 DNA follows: TGTGCCAGCAAGGAGGACAGTTACAATTCACCCCTCCACTTT. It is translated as CASKEDSYNSPLHF.

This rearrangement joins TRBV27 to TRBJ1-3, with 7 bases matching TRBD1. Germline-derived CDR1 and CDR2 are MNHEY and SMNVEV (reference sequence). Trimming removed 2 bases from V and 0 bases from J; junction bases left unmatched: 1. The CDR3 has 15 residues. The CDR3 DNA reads TGTGCCAGCAGTTTAGGGACAGACTCTGGAAACACCATATATTTT. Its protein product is CASSLGTDSGNTIYF.

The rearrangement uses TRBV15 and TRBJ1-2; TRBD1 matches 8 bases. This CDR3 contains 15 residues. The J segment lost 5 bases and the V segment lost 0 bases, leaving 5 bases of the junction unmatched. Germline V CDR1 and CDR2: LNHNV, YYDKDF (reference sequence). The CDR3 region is CATSRDPTGGYGYTF. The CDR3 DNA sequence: TGTGCCACCAGCAGAGATCCTACAGGGGGGTATGGCTACACCTTC.

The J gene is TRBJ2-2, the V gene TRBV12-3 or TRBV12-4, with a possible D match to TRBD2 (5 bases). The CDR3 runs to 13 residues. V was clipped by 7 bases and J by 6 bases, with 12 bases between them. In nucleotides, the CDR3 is TGTGCCAGCACCCATCGGGATTCCGGGGAGCTGTTTTTT. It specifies CASTHRDSGELFF.